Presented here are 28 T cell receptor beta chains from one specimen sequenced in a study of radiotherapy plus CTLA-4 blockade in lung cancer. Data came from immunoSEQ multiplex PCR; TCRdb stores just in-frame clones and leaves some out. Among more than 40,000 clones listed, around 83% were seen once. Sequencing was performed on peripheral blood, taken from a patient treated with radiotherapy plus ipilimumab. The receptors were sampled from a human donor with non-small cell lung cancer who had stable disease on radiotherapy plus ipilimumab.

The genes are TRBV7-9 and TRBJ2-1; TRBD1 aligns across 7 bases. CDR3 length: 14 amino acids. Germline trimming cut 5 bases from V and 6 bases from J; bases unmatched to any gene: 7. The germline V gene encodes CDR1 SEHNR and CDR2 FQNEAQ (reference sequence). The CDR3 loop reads CASSATGFRNEQFF. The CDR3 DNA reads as TGTGCCAGCAGCGCGACAGGGTTTCGCAATGAGCAGTTCTTC.

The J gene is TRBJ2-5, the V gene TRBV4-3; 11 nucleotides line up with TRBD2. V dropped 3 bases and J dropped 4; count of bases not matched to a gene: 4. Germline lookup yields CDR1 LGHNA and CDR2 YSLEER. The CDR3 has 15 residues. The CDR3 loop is CASSQQTSGVETQYF. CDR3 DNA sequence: TGCGCCAGCAGCCAGCAGACTAGCGGGGTAGAGACCCAGTACTTC.

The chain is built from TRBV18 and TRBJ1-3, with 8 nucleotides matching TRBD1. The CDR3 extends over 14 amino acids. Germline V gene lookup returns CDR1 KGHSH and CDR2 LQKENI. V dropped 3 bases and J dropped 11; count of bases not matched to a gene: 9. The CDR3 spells CASSPPGQGPPIYF. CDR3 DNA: TGTGCCAGCTCACCGCCTGGACAGGGACCCCCCATATATTTT. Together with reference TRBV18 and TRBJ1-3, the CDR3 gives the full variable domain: NAGVMQNPRHLVRRRGQEARLRCSPMKGHSHVYWYRQLPEEGLKFMVYLQKENIIDESGMPKERFSAEFPKEGPSILRIQQVVRGDSAAYFCASSPPGQGPPIYFGEGSWLTVV.

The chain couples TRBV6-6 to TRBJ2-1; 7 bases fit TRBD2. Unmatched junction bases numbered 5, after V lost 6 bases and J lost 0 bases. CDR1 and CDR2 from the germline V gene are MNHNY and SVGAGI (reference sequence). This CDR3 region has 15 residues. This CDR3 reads CASSPGLPSYNEQFF. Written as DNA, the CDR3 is TGTGCCAGCAGCCCGGGACTACCCTCCTACAATGAGCAGTTCTTC.

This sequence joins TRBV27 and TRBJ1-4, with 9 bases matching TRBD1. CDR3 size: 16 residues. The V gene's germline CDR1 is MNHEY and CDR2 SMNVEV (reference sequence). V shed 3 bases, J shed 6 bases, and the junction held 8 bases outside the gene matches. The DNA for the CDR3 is TGTGCCAGCAGTTTTACACCGACAGGGGGGGATGAAAAACTGTTTTTT. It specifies CASSFTPTGGDEKLFF.

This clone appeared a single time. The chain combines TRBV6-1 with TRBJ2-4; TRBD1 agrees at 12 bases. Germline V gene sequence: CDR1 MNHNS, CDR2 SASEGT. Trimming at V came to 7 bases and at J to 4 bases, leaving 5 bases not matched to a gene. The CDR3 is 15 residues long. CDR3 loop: CASTLGQGAKNIQYF. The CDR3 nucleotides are TGTGCCAGCACCCTGGGACAGGGGGCGAAAAACATTCAGTACTTC.

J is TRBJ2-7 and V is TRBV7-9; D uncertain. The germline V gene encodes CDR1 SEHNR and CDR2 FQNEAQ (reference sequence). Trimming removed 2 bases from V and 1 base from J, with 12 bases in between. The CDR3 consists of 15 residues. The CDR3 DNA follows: TGTGCCAGCAGCTTATATGTTGCCGGTTCCTACGAGCAGTACTTC. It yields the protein CASSLYVAGSYEQYF. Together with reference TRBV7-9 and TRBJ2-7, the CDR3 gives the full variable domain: DTGVSQNPRHKITKRGQNVTFRCDPISEHNRLYWYRQTLGQGPEFLTYFQNEAQLEKSRLLSDRFSAERPKGSFSTLEIQRTEQGDSAMYLCASSLYVAGSYEQYFGPGTRLTVT.

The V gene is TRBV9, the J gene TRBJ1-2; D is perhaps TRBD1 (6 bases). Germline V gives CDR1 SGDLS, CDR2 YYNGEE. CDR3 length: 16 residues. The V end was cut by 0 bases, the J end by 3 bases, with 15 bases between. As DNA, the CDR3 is TGTGCCAGCAGCGTAGAAGGGCAGGGGTCATACTATGGCTACACCTTC. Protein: CASSVEGQGSYYGYTF.

The CDR3 loop reads CASSFRQGASYEQYF. DNA of the CDR3: TGTGCCAGCAGCTTTAGACAGGGAGCGTCCTACGAGCAGTACTTC. The chain recombines TRBV5-4 with TRBJ2-7, with TRBD1 matching 7 bases. CDR3 length: 15 residues. V was pared by 2 bases and J by 1 base, with 6 bases of the junction left unmatched. Germline V gene lookup returns CDR1 SGHNT and CDR2 YYREEE (reference sequence).

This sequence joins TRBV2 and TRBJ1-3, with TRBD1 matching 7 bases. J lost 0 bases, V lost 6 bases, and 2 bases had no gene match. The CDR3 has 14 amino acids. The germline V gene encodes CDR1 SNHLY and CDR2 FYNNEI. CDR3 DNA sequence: TGTGCCAGCAGGACAGGGCACTCTGGAAACACCATATATTTT. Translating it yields CASRTGHSGNTIYF.

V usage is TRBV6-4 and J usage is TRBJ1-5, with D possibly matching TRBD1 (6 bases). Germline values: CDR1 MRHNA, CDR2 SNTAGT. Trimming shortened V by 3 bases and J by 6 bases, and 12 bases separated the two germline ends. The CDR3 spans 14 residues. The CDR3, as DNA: TGTGCCAGCAGTGAAAGTACAGGGAGTCAGCCCCAGCATTTT. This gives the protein CASSESTGSQPQHF.

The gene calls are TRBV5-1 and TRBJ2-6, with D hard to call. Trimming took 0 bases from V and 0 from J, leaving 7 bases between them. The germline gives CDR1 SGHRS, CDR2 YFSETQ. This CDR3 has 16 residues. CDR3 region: CASSLDPSSGANVLTF. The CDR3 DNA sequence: TGCGCCAGCAGCTTGGATCCCAGCTCTGGGGCCAACGTCCTGACTTTC.

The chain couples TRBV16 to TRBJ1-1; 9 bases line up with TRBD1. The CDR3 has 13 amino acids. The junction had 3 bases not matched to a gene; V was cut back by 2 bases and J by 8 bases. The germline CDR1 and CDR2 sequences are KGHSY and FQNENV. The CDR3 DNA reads TGTGCCAGCAGCCAACTGGACAGGGGAGAAGCTTTCTTT. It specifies CASSQLDRGEAFF.

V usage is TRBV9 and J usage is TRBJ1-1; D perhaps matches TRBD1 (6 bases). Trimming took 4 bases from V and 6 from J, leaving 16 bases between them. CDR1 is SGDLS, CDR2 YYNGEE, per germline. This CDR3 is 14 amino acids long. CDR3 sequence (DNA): TGTGCCAGCAGCTCGGCGGGGGCGTCTTCTGAAGCTTTCTTT. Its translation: CASSSAGASSEAFF.

DNA of the CDR3: TGTGCCAGCAGCTTAGAGAGGGCCTTGGGCACTGAAGCTTTCTTT. Amino acids: CASSLERALGTEAFF. The chain links TRBV11-2 to TRBJ1-1; no reliable D call. CDR1 is SGHAT and CDR2 is FQNNGV in the germline V gene. CDR3 length equals 15 residues. Deletions cut 0 bases from V and 4 bases from J, with 12 bases between.

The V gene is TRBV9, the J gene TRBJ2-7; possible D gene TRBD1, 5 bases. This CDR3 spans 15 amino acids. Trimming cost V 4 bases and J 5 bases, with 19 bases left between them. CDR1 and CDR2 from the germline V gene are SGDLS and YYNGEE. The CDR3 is CASSPDGRAFDEQYF. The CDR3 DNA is TGTGCCAGCAGCCCTGACGGCAGGGCATTCGACGAGCAGTACTTC.

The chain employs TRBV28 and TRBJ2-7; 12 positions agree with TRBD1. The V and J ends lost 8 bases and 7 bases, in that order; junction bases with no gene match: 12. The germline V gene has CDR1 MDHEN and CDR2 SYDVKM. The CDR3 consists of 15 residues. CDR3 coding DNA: TGTGCCAGCGGGGGACAGGGGGCCGCCTCGGGGGAGCAGTACTTC. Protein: CASGGQGAASGEQYF. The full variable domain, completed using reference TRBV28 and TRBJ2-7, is DVKVTQSSRYLVKRTGEKVFLECVQDMDHENMFWYRQDPGLGLRLIYFSYDVKMKEKGDIPEGYSVSREKKERFSLILESASTNQTSMYLCASGGQGAASGEQYFGPGTRLTVT.

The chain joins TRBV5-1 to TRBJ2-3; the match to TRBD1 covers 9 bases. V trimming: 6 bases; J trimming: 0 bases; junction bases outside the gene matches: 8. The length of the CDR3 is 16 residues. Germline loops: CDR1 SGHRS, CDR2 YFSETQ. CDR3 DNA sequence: TGCGCCAGCAATGCGGGACAGGGTGGTAGCACAGATACGCAGTATTTT. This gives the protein CASNAGQGGSTDTQYF.

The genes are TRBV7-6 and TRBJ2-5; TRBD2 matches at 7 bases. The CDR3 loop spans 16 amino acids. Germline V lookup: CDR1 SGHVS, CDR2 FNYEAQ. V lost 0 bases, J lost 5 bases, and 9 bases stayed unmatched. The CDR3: CASSLASGLTEETQYF. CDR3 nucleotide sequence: TGTGCCAGCAGCTTAGCGTCGGGACTAACAGAGGAGACCCAGTACTTC.

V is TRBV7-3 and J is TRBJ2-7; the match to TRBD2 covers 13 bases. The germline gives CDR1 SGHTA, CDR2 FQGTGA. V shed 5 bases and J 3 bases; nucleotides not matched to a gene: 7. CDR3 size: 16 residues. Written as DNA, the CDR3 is TGTGCCAGCAGCCTGGCCGGGACTAGCGGGATCTACGAGCAGTACTTC. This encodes CASSLAGTSGIYEQYF.

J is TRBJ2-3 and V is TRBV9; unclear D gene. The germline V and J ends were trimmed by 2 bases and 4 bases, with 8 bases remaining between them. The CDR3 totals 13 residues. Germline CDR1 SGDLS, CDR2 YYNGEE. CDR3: CASSVRVADTQYF. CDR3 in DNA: TGTGCCAGCAGCGTTAGAGTAGCAGATACGCAGTATTTT.

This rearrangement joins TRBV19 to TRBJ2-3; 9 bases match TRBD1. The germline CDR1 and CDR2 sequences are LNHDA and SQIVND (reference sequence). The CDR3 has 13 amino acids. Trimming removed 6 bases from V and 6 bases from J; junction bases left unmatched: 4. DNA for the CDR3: TGTGCCAGTAGATTGACAGGGGGGGATACGCAGTATTTT. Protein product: CASRLTGGDTQYF.

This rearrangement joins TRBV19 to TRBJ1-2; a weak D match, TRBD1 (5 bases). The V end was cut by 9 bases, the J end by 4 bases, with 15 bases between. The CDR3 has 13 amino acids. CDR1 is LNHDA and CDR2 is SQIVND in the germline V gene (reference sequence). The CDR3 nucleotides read TGTGCCAGCTCCAGTACGGGGGGCTATGGCTACACCTTC. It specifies CASSSTGGYGYTF.

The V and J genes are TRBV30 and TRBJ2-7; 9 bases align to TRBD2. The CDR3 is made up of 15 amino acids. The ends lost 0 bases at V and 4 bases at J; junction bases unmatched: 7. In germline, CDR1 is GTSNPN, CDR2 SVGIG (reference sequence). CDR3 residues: CAWSVGGTSLYEQYF. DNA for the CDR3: TGTGCCTGGAGTGTAGGAGGGACTAGCCTTTACGAGCAGTACTTC.

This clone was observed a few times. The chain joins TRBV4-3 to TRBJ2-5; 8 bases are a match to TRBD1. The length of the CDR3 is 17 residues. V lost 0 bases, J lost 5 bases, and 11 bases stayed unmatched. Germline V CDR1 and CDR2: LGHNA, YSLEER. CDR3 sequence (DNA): TGCGCCAGCAGCCAAGACAACCAGGGGGCTCACTGGGAGACCCAGTACTTC. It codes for CASSQDNQGAHWETQYF.

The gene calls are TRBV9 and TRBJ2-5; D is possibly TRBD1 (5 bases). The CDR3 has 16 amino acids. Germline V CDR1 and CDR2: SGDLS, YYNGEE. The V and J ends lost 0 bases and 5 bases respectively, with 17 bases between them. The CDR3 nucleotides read TGTGCCAGCAGCGTAGATGCAGGCCTAAGGGGTGAGACCCAGTACTTC. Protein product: CASSVDAGLRGETQYF.

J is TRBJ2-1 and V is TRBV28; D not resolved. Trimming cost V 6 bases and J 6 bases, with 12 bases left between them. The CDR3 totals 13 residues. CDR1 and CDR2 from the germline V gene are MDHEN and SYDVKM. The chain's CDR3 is CASSLLYLNEQFF. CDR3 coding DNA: TGTGCCAGCAGCCTCCTATACCTCAATGAGCAGTTCTTC. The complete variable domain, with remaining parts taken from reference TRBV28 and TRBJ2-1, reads DVKVTQSSRYLVKRTGEKVFLECVQDMDHENMFWYRQDPGLGLRLIYFSYDVKMKEKGDIPEGYSVSREKKERFSLILESASTNQTSMYLCASSLLYLNEQFFGPGTRLTVL.

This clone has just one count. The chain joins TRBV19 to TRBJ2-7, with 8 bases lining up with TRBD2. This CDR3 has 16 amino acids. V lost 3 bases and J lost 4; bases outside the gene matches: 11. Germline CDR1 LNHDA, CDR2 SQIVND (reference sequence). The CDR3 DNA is TGTGCCAGTAGTATCCCATCGGACGGGAGGGGATACGAGCAGTACTTC. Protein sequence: CASSIPSDGRGYEQYF. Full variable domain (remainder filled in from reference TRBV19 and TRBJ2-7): DGGITQSPKYLFRKEGQNVTLSCEQNLNHDAMYWYRQDPGQGLRLIYYSQIVNDFQKGDIAEGYSVSREKKESFPLTVTSAQKNPTAFYLCASSIPSDGRGYEQYFGPGTRLTVT.